The 15 T cell receptor beta chains reported below all come from one sample, sequenced in a study of blood T cell repertoires in COVID-19. Using immunoSEQ multiplex PCR, the repertoire was profiled, and TCRdb retains in-frame clones only, with some absent. The repertoire has about 160,000 clones, 70% to 90% of them found once; the top ten carry 6.6%. Sequencing was performed on PBMCs or T cells enriched from blood (not recorded which). These receptors originate from a woman in her forties or fifties who had recovered from COVID-19.

This chain uses TRBV4-3 with TRBJ2-1, with 10 bases matching TRBD2. The length of the CDR3 is 14 residues. CDR1 is LGHNA and CDR2 is YSLEER in the germline V gene. After removal of 4 bases from V and 9 bases from J, the junction contained 6 bases not matched to a gene. The CDR3 sequence: CASSPWTSGVEQFF. In DNA, the CDR3 is TGCGCCAGCAGCCCATGGACTAGCGGAGTTGAGCAGTTCTTC.

V and J are TRBV5-1 and TRBJ2-1; 7 nucleotides agree with TRBD2. The CDR3 runs 15 residues. The V and J ends lost 0 bases and 6 bases, in that order; junction bases with no gene match: 6. CDR1 is SGHRS and CDR2 is YFSETQ in the germline V gene. The CDR3 DNA sequence: TGCGCCAGCAGCTTGGTTGCCACTAGCGCCAATGAGCAGTTCTTC. Its protein is CASSLVATSANEQFF. The whole variable domain, remainder taken from reference TRBV5-1 and TRBJ2-1, is KAGVTQTPRYLIKTRGQQVTLSCSPISGHRSVSWYQQTPGQGLQFLFEYFSETQRNKGNFPGRFSGRQFSNSRSEMNVSTLELGDSALYLCASSLVATSANEQFFGPGTRLTVL.

This sequence joins TRBV11-2 and TRBJ1-4, with 8 bases fitting TRBD1. V dropped 6 bases and J dropped 4; count of bases not matched to a gene: 4. Germline-derived CDR1 and CDR2 are SGHAT and FQNNGV. The CDR3 contains 14 residues. The CDR3 region is CASSLDRGNEKLFF. The CDR3 DNA sequence: TGTGCCAGCAGTCTAGACAGGGGTAATGAAAAACTGTTTTTT.

This chain links TRBV6-2 or TRBV6-3 with TRBJ2-7; D remains ambiguous. Germline CDR1 reads MNHEY; CDR2 reads SVGEGT. V lost 6 bases and J 1 base, leaving 16 bases between the germline ends. This CDR3 is built from 15 residues. The CDR3 coding sequence is TGTGCCAGCAGCCCGACAATGTTGCTTTCCTACGAGCAGTACTTC. Translating gives CASSPTMLLSYEQYF.

The genes are TRBV30 and TRBJ1-2; D gene ambiguous. V lost 4 bases and J 0 bases, leaving 6 bases between the germline ends. Germline CDR1 and CDR2: GTSNPN and SVGIG (reference sequence). The CDR3 is 12 amino acids. In nucleotides, the CDR3 is TGTGCCTGGACTAGAACTAACTATGGCTACACCTTC. Its translation is CAWTRTNYGYTF.

This chain joins TRBV11-2 and TRBJ2-6; D possibly corresponds to TRBD1 (5 bases). V was cut by 4 bases and J by 2 bases, with 12 bases left in between. The CDR3 length is 16 residues. Germline CDR1 and CDR2: SGHAT and FQNNGV. This chain's CDR3 is CASSSTQGTGANVLTF. CDR3 nucleotide sequence: TGTGCCAGCAGCTCGACTCAGGGAACTGGGGCCAACGTCCTGACTTTC.

The chain uses TRBV19 and TRBJ2-1; 12 positions match TRBD2. Germline V lookup: CDR1 LNHDA, CDR2 SQIVND (reference sequence). CDR3 length: 16 residues. Trimming removed 11 bases from V and 0 bases from J; junction bases left unmatched: 8. In DNA, the CDR3 is TGTGCCGTGGCGACTAGCGGGGGAAGCTCCTACAATGAGCAGTTCTTC. Protein: CAVATSGGSSYNEQFF.

This chain uses TRBV5-6 with TRBJ2-7, with 11 bases identical to TRBD1. CDR1 and CDR2 (germline): SGHDT, YYEEEE. The CDR3 sequence is 16 residues long. V shed 2 bases, J shed 1 base, and the junction held 5 bases outside the gene matches. The CDR3 DNA reads as TGTGCCAGCAGCTTACCCGGGACAGGGGGATCCTACGAGCAGTACTTC. Translated: CASSLPGTGGSYEQYF. Combining the CDR3 with reference TRBV5-6 and TRBJ2-7 gives the whole variable domain DAGVTQSPTHLIKTRGQQVTLRCSPKSGHDTVSWYQQALGQGPQFIFQYYEEEERQRGNFPDRFSGHQFPNYSSELNVNALLLGDSALYLCASSLPGTGGSYEQYFGPGTRLTVT.

The chain is built from TRBV19 and TRBJ1-5, with TRBD1 identical over 10 bases. Germline V gene sequence: CDR1 LNHDA, CDR2 SQIVND (reference sequence). V was pared by 6 bases and J by 7 bases, with 0 bases of the junction left unmatched. This CDR3 has 12 amino acids. The CDR3 here is CASRDRGQPQHF. CDR3 nucleotides: TGTGCCAGTAGGGACAGGGGGCAGCCCCAGCATTTT.

The chain joins TRBV19 to TRBJ1-1; D call uncertain. The CDR3 sequence is 16 residues long. V lost 5 bases and J 5 bases, leaving 21 bases between the germline ends. Germline CDR1 reads LNHDA; CDR2 reads SQIVND (reference sequence). The CDR3 here is CASSVPGSPKATEAFF. The DNA of the CDR3 is TGTGCCAGTAGTGTCCCCGGGTCCCCCAAAGCGACTGAAGCTTTCTTT.

The chain recombines TRBV7-2 with TRBJ2-6; D unresolved. V was trimmed by 2 bases and J by 0 bases, leaving 8 bases between them. CDR1 and CDR2 (germline): SGHTA, FQGNSA. This CDR3 spans 16 amino acids. CDR3 residues: CASSLLQISGANVLTF. The CDR3 DNA is TGTGCCAGCAGCTTATTACAGATCTCTGGGGCCAACGTCCTGACTTTC.

This chain uses TRBV13 with TRBJ1-2; D gene ambiguous. With 1 base removed from V and 2 bases from J, the gap between germline ends came to 8 bases. This CDR3 spans 14 amino acids. Germline V gene sequence: CDR1 PRHDT, CDR2 FYEKMQ (reference sequence). The CDR3 loop is CASSLELENYGYTF. CDR3 bases: TGTGCCAGCAGCTTAGAATTGGAGAACTATGGCTACACCTTC.

The chain has TRBV5-5 and TRBJ2-7, with 9 bases aligning to TRBD1. J gave up 3 bases and V 0 bases, and 7 bases lay outside the gene matches. Germline V CDR1 and CDR2: SGHKS, YYEKEE (reference sequence). There are 16 residues in the CDR3. CDR3 loop: CASSLAKGQGNYEQYF. CDR3 in DNA: TGTGCCAGCAGCTTGGCCAAAGGACAGGGGAACTACGAGCAGTACTTC.

This chain joins TRBV6-1 and TRBJ2-3; 11 bases are a match to TRBD2. Germline loops: CDR1 MNHNS, CDR2 SASEGT. The J segment lost 2 bases and the V segment lost 4 bases, leaving 5 bases of the junction unmatched. The CDR3 has 16 residues. The CDR3 nucleotides are TGTGCCAGCAGTGCGATTAGCGGGGGGGACACAGATACGCAGTATTTT. This gives the protein CASSAISGGDTDTQYF.

The genes are TRBV3-1 (or the pseudogene TRBV3-2) and TRBJ1-1; a weak D match, TRBD1 (6 bases). V was shortened by 3 bases and J by 0 bases, with 11 bases between the two germline ends. The CDR3 length is 15 residues. Per germline, CDR1 LGHDT and CDR2 YNNKEL (reference sequence). The CDR3 reads CASSQTDRVNTEAFF. In nucleotides, the CDR3 is TGTGCCAGCAGCCAGACGGACAGAGTGAACACTGAAGCTTTCTTT.